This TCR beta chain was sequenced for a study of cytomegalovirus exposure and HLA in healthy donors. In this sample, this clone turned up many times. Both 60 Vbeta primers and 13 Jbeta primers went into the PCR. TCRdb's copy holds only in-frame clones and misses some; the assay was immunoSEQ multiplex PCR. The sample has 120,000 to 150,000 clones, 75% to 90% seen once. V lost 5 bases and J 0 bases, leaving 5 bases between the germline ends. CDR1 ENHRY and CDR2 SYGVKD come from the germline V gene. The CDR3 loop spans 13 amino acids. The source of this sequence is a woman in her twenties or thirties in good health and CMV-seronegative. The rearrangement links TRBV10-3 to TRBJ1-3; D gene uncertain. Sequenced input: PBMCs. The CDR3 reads CAISTASGNTIYF. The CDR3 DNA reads TGTGCCATCAGTACAGCCTCTGGAAACACCATATATTTT.